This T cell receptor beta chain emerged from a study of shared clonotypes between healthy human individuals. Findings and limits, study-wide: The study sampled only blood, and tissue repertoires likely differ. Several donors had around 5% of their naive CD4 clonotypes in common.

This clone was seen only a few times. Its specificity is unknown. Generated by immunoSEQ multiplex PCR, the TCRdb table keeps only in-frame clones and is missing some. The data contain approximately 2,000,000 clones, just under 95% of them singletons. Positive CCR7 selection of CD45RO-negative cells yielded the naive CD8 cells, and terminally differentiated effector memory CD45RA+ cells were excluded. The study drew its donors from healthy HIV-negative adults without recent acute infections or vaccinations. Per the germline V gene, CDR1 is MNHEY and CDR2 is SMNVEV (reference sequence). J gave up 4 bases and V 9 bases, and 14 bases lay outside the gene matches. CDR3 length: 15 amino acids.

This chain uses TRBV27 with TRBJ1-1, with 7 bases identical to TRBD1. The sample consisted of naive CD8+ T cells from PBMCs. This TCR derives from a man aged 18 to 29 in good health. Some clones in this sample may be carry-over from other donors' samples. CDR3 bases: TGTGCCAGTGCCGATGGGCCGACAGGGATCACTGAAGCTTTCTTT. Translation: CASADGPTGITEAFF.